This T cell receptor (beta chain) is drawn from a study of T cell responses to AZD1222 COVID-19 vaccine (dated by TCRdb to the early 2020s). In the study overall: TCR sequencing was performed for over 230 trial participants, of whom 200 to 220 were given two doses of AZD1222 and around 26 were given two doses of MenACWY control vaccine. Trial participants were enrolled by age into 18-55, 56-69 and 70-plus year subgroups, with roughly 150, 30 and 60 TCR-sequenced participants respectively. General study outcomes and caveats: After two AZD1222 doses, spike-specific TCR breadth and depth were significantly higher than at day 0 and than in MenACWY recipients. Participants were mostly white British, with more females than males. The authors suggested clonal diversity may have been underestimated. Because no day 14 peak-response samples were available, repertoires were characterized only after the peak T cell response. CD4 TCRs associated with the vaccine covered the entire spike protein, and the dominant responses were in regions 160-218 and 743-854. The 56-69-year group was small, and its depth increase did not reach significance, likely because of low power. Conclusions about previously exposed vaccinees were limited because only 5 or 6 AZD1222 recipients were SARS-CoV-2 seropositive at baseline. Nearly half of unique spike-specific TCRs reportedly recognized epitopes outside regions mutated in the B.1.351 and B.1.1.7 variants.

Interpreted using the paper, the time point label stands for: about 28 days (+/-7) after the second vaccine dose. Because spike-specific TCR depth and breadth did not differ between the two schedules, AZD1222 recipients who got a second dose at roughly 4 weeks were pooled with those who got a second dose at roughly 12 weeks. The vaccinee samples were drawn from two UK trials, COV001 and COV002, one of which was a single-blind randomized controlled phase 2/3 trial testing AZD1222 (ChAdOx1 nCoV-19) in healthy adults. For TCRbeta chain sequencing, PBMC samples were collected from trial participants at day 0 and at day 28 after the second dose. The table lists this clone with a count of one. This receptor's antigen is unknown. No clone much larger than this one lies a single base away; base qualities are absent. Trimming costs V 2 bases and J 3 bases, and their ends lie 11 bases apart. Via the germline V gene, CDR1 is SNHLY and CDR2 FYNNEI. The CDR3 spans 15 residues, from the cysteine through the phenylalanine. The read is trimmed to its CDR3 DNA, 45 bases read in frame from base 1.

The CDR3 regions of human TCRbeta chains were analyzed by immunosequencing. Per the original workflow: TCRs in the repertoires were compared against a reference library of SARS-CoV-2-specific TCRs that had been generated with the MIRA antigen-specificity platform. Breadth was defined as the fraction of unique TCRs that were SARS-CoV-2-associated. Depth was defined as the fraction of total T cells that were SARS-CoV-2-associated. Using the MIRA data, each spike-specific TCR was assigned both to the spike region to which the TCR was reactive and to a CD4 or CD8 class. Log10-transformed breadth and depth values were compared by one-way ANOVA with Sidak's multiple comparisons tests. Not all clones reach the TCRdb copy of this immuneACCESS table, which keeps in-frame sequences only. Checked studies attribute under half of the gap to unresolved V genes and leave the rest unexplained. D and trimming were read from the DNA, whereas the V and J calls and clone size are those reported in that table. In this sample the table shows under 150,000 clones, roughly 92% of which occur a single time. The ten largest make up over 8.5% of the sample.

The clonotype comes from an adult who received the AZD1222 COVID-19 vaccine. The sample here was peripheral blood, taken 28 days after the second AZD1222 dose. The V and J genes are TRBV2 and TRBJ1-3, with an unclear D gene assignment. The CDR3 sequence is CASSESPKGGNTIYF. The nucleotide sequence reads as follows: TGTGCCAGCAGTGAATCCCCAAAGGGTGGAAACACCATATATTTT. With the rest looked up from the reference TRBV2 and TRBJ1-3 genes rather than sequenced, the full variable domain is EPEVTQTPSHQVTQMGQEVILRCVPISNHLYFYWYRQILGQKVEFLVSFYNNEISEKSEIFDDQFSVERPDGSNFTLKIRSTKLEDSAMYFCASSESPKGGNTIYFGEGSWLTVV.